Included here is one TCR beta chain sequence, with context. The data derive from a study of Ad26.COV2.S vaccination and SARS-CoV-2 variants. Germline V gene lookup returns CDR1 SGHTS and CDR2 YDEGEE. The CDR3 is made up of 15 amino acids. Between the trimmed V and J ends, which lost 0 bases and 6 bases, there was a span of 12 bases. The protocol was immunoSEQ multiplex PCR, while the TCRdb copy is restricted to in-frame clones and leaves out a portion. The sample includes 400,000 to 450,000 clones, more than 80% of them seen just once. Specified treatment: around 19 received Ad26.COV2.S at low or high dose, single or two shots; roughly 5 received placebo; per-sample allocation not given. The investigators took samples on day 63 after the first vaccine or placebo injection.

The gene calls are TRBV5-8 and TRBJ2-2; D remains ambiguous. This specimen was peripheral blood, taken in a trial of Ad26.COV2.S vaccine versus placebo. The receptor was derived from a person aged 18-65 years who received the Ad26.COV2.S COVID-19 vaccine or a placebo. The CDR3 DNA follows: TGTGCCAGCAGCTTGGCTTCGGCTGTCCCCGGGGAGCTGTTTTTT. This codes for CASSLASAVPGELFF.